This is a list of T cell receptor beta chains from one sample in a study of PD-1 blockade in classical Hodgkin lymphoma. Sequenced by immunoSEQ multiplex PCR; TCRdb stores in-frame clones only, minus some. Of around 26,000 clones listed, about 90% are singletons. Material for sequencing was CD4+ T cells from blood. Receptors originate from a human donor with classical Hodgkin lymphoma. Both conserved end residues are part of each CDR3. The order of the fields is D gene, J gene, clone size, V gene, CDR3 protein, CDR3 DNA. D genes are given only for firm matches. Only some rows state a clone size, as once, few, many or a class for expanded clones.

D: NA
J: TRBJ2-3
size: NA
V: TRBV7-7
CDR3: CASSLERGATDTQYF
DNA: TGTGCCAGCAGCTTAGAACGGGGGGCCACAGATACGCAGTATTTT

D: NA
J: TRBJ2-7
size: once
V: TRBV5-6
CDR3: CASSSAGYGEQYF
DNA: TGTGCCAGCAGCTCAGCAGGGTACGGCGAGCAGTACTTC

D: NA
J: TRBJ1-2
size: NA
V: TRBV5-1
CDR3: CASSPSGNYGYTF
DNA: TGCGCCAGCAGCCCCTCAGGAAACTATGGCTACACCTTC

D: NA
J: TRBJ2-1
size: NA
V: TRBV15
CDR3: CATSFRNEQFF
DNA: TGTGCCACCAGCTTCCGCAATGAGCAGTTCTTC

D: TRBD1
J: TRBJ1-1
size: once
V: TRBV20-1
CDR3: CSARRQGMAFF
DNA: TGCAGTGCTAGGCGACAGGGGATGGCTTTCTTT

D: NA
J: TRBJ2-2
size: NA
V: TRBV27
CDR3: CASSFSPAVGVTGELFF
DNA: TGTGCCAGCAGTTTCTCACCAGCAGTGGGGGTAACCGGGGAGCTGTTTTTT

D: TRBD2
J: TRBJ2-6
size: NA
V: TRBV9
CDR3: CASSDQRGALPGANVLTF
DNA: TGTGCCAGCAGCGATCAGCGGGGGGCCCTTCCTGGGGCCAACGTCCTGACTTTC

D: TRBD1
J: TRBJ2-7
size: once
V: TRBV18
CDR3: CASTLDRGPVGEQYF
DNA: TGTGCCAGCACCCTGGACAGGGGGCCCGTTGGCGAGCAGTACTTC

D: NA
J: TRBJ1-2
size: few
V: TRBV25-1
CDR3: CASSEWWGGYTF
DNA: TGTGCCAGCAGTGAATGGTGGGGGGGCTACACCTTC

D: TRBD1
J: TRBJ1-1
size: NA
V: TRBV7-2
CDR3: CASSLDRMNTEAFF
DNA: TGTGCCAGCAGCTTGGACAGGATGAACACTGAAGCTTTCTTT

D: NA
J: TRBJ1-4
size: NA
V: TRBV15
CDR3: CATSRDSGHEKLFF
DNA: TGTGCCACCAGCAGAGATTCGGGGCATGAAAAACTGTTTTTT

D: TRBD1
J: TRBJ2-5
size: NA
V: TRBV4-2
CDR3: CASSPGQAQETQYF
DNA: TGTGCCAGCAGCCCAGGACAGGCACAAGAGACCCAGTACTTC

D: TRBD1
J: TRBJ2-7
size: NA
V: TRBV25-1
CDR3: CASSETGLGEQYF
DNA: TGTGCCAGCAGTGAGACAGGGTTGGGCGAGCAGTACTTC

D: TRBD2
J: TRBJ2-3
size: NA
V: TRBV9
CDR3: CASSVSLAGGVTTSTDTQYF
DNA: TGTGCCAGCAGCGTCTCCCTAGCGGGGGGCGTTACTACCAGCACAGATACGCAGTATTTT

D: NA
J: TRBJ2-7
size: NA
V: TRBV10-3
CDR3: CAISGGTTYEQYF
DNA: TGTGCCATCAGTGGAGGTACGACCTACGAGCAGTACTTC

D: TRBD2
J: TRBJ2-7
size: NA
V: TRBV28
CDR3: CASSFGAGGYTYEQYF
DNA: TGTGCCAGCAGTTTCGGAGCGGGGGGGTACACCTACGAGCAGTACTTC

D: TRBD1
J: TRBJ2-1
size: NA
V: TRBV15
CDR3: CATSREGQGFNEQFF
DNA: TGTGCCACCAGCAGAGAGGGACAGGGGTTCAATGAGCAGTTCTTC

D: NA
J: TRBJ1-4
size: NA
V: TRBV29-1
CDR3: CSVLGAQYEKLFF
DNA: TGCAGCGTTTTGGGGGCACAGTATGAAAAACTGTTTTTT

D: NA
J: TRBJ2-3
size: NA
V: TRBV15
CDR3: CATSRDRRNTQYF
DNA: TGTGCCACCAGCAGAGATAGGCGGAATACGCAGTATTTT

D: TRBD1
J: TRBJ1-1
size: NA
V: TRBV7-9
CDR3: CASNLAQGWASTEAFF
DNA: TGTGCCAGCAACCTGGCACAGGGGTGGGCTAGCACTGAAGCTTTCTTT

D: NA
J: TRBJ2-7
size: NA
V: TRBV7-7
CDR3: CASTDETSRPYYEQYF
DNA: TGTGCCAGCACCGACGAGACCTCGCGGCCTTACTACGAGCAGTACTTC

D: TRBD1
J: TRBJ1-1
size: NA
V: TRBV7-8
CDR3: CASSVNRGRVNTEAFF
DNA: TGTGCCAGCAGCGTAAACAGGGGGCGCGTGAACACTGAAGCTTTCTTT

D: NA
J: TRBJ2-6
size: few
V: TRBV7-2
CDR3: CASSLEGSGANVLTF
DNA: TGTGCCAGCAGCTTAGAGGGATCTGGGGCCAACGTCCTGACTTTC

D: TRBD1
J: TRBJ2-7
size: NA
V: TRBV11-1
CDR3: CASSPVQLGTVFSYEQYF
DNA: TGTGCCAGCAGCCCCGTCCAGCTCGGGACAGTTTTCTCCTACGAGCAGTACTTC

D: TRBD1
J: TRBJ1-5
size: once
V: TRBV19
CDR3: CASIPRGQGYQPQHF
DNA: TGTGCCAGTATCCCTAGGGGACAGGGGTATCAGCCCCAGCATTTT

D: NA
J: TRBJ2-1
size: NA
V: TRBV20-1
CDR3: CSVGRNEQFF
DNA: TGCAGTGTCGGGCGCAATGAGCAGTTCTTC

D: TRBD2
J: TRBJ2-7
size: NA
V: TRBV28
CDR3: CASSFQRGASYEQYF
DNA: TGTGCCAGCAGTTTTCAGCGGGGGGCTTCCTACGAGCAGTACTTC

D: TRBD1
J: TRBJ2-5
size: NA
V: TRBV18
CDR3: CASSPLGTGAETQYF
DNA: TGTGCCAGCTCACCCCTCGGGACAGGGGCAGAGACCCAGTACTTC

D: TRBD2
J: TRBJ2-5
size: NA
V: TRBV5-6
CDR3: CASSRIGRGDQETQYF
DNA: TGTGCCAGCAGCCGAATAGGACGGGGGGACCAAGAGACCCAGTACTTC

D: NA
J: TRBJ2-2
size: NA
V: TRBV30
CDR3: CAWSVLRTGELFF
DNA: TGTGCCTGGAGTGTCCTCCGAACCGGGGAGCTGTTTTTT

D: NA
J: TRBJ2-7
size: NA
V: TRBV10-3
CDR3: CAISKGSDEQYF
DNA: TGTGCCATCAGTAAGGGGAGCGACGAGCAGTACTTC

D: NA
J: TRBJ2-7
size: NA
V: TRBV2
CDR3: CASSEGHEQYF
DNA: TGTGCCAGCAGTGAAGGCCACGAGCAGTACTTC